This T cell receptor (beta chain) was observed in a study of response to subunit inactivated influenza vaccine. This clonotype showed up just a few times. As yet, its antigen is unknown. General study findings and limits: The authors put forward the suggestion that each seasonal influenza vaccination may bring in only a limited number of new T cells.

TCRdb re-called the RT-PCR reads with MiXCR, one entry per CDR3 protein. The sample consists of hundreds of thousands of distinct CDR3 sequences, roughly 27% of them appearing once. The CDR3 has 19 amino acids. Germline V CDR1 and CDR2: SGHRS, YFSETQ. Trimming cost V 4 bases and J 0 bases; bases outside gene matches: 13. The sample was CD4+ T cells sorted from PBMCs, taken 5 days after vaccination. This TCR was recovered from a man aged 50-60 years who received an inactivated influenza vaccine. This chain uses TRBV5-1 with TRBJ2-6; 7 nucleotides line up with TRBD2. DNA for the CDR3: TGCGCCAGCAGCCCAGAGAGCGGGATAAGAGGCTCTGGGGCCAACGTCCTGACTTTC. This translates into CASSPESGIRGSGANVLTF.